The 19 T cell receptor beta chains below were found in one sample sequenced in a study of CD8 T cells in ankylosing spondylitis. TCRdb re-analysed the 5' RACE reads in MiXCR, keeping a single row per CDR3 protein. The table records about 220,000 distinct CDR3 sequences, roughly 25% of them present only once. Sequencing was carried out using blood, either unsorted or a sorted T cell fraction (not recorded which). These receptors all come from a male donor with ankylosing spondylitis or in good health (not recorded which).

The genes are TRBV2 and TRBJ1-5; 8 bases line up with TRBD1. The trim removed 6 bases at V and 4 bases at J, leaving 8 bases unmatched. This CDR3 contains 15 residues. Germline CDR1 SNHLY, CDR2 FYNNEI. The CDR3 DNA follows: TGTGCCAGCAGGGAATGGACAGGGCCTAATCAGCCCCAGCATTTT. Amino acid sequence: CASREWTGPNQPQHF.

This clonotype was seen at least ten times. The V and J genes are TRBV11-3 and TRBJ2-1; 8 nucleotides agree with TRBD2. Germline lookup yields CDR1 SGHNT and CDR2 YENEEA. This CDR3 spans 15 amino acids. J lost 7 bases, V lost 4 bases, and 9 bases had no gene match. The CDR3 DNA is TGTGCCAGCAGCTCACAGCGGGAGTCGGGGAATGAGCAGTTCTTC. Translation gives CASSSQRESGNEQFF. The full variable domain, rest sourced from reference TRBV11-3 and TRBJ2-1, is EAGVVQSPRYKIIEKKQPVAFWCNPISGHNTLYWYLQNLGQGPELLIRYENEEAVDDSQLPKDRFSAERLKGVDSTLKIQPAELGDSAVYLCASSSQRESGNEQFFGPGTRLTVL.

The V gene is TRBV5-6, the J gene TRBJ1-4; no firm D call. Germline loops: CDR1 SGHDT, CDR2 YYEEEE. This CDR3 contains 14 residues. V was clipped by 5 bases and J by 7 bases, with 15 bases between them. Here the CDR3 DNA reads TGTGCCAGCAGTCCCACGAGGTTTGGTGAAAAACTGTTTTTT. Its translation is CASSPTRFGEKLFF.

This clonotype has only a few counts. CDR3 nucleotides: TGCGCCAGCAGCTTCGGGGAAGAGCAGTACTTC. Protein product: CASSFGEEQYF. The chain joins TRBV5-1 to TRBJ2-7; D possibly corresponds to TRBD2 (5 bases). Trimming left V 2 bases short and J 7 bases short, with 7 bases between. CDR3 length: 11 amino acids. Germline CDR1 SGHRS, CDR2 YFSETQ.

This clonotype was counted many times. The chain couples TRBV5-6 to TRBJ1-2; TRBD1 agrees at 9 bases. Looked up from germline, CDR1 is SGHDT and CDR2 is YYEEEE. The CDR3 covers 14 residues. The ends lost 2 bases at V and 10 bases at J; junction bases unmatched: 9. The CDR3, as DNA: TGTGCCAGCAGCTTCCGACAGGGGGGCAGGGACTACACCTTC. The encoded protein is CASSFRQGGRDYTF.

This clonotype was observed at least ten times. J is TRBJ1-2 and V is TRBV12-3 or TRBV12-4; 10 bases are shared with TRBD1. This CDR3 region has 14 residues. Germline trimming cut 4 bases from V and 4 bases from J; bases unmatched to any gene: 3. The CDR3 sequence is CASSSDRGSYGYTF. CDR3 in DNA: TGTGCCAGCAGTTCGGACAGGGGGAGCTATGGCTACACCTTC.

This clonotype has a count of ten or more. The V call is TRBV7-9, the J call TRBJ2-7; D possibly uses TRBD1 or TRBD2 (6 bases each). The CDR3 covers 15 residues. CDR1 is SEHNR, CDR2 FQNEAQ, per germline (reference sequence). V lost 2 bases, J lost 1 base, and 12 bases lay in between. The CDR3 DNA follows: TGTGCCAGCAGCTTATCCGGGGGCCAATCCTACGAGCAGTACTTC. Translation: CASSLSGGQSYEQYF.

This clonotype occurred many times. The genes are TRBV24-1 and TRBJ2-1; D may be TRBD1 (5 bases). Deletions cut 7 bases from V and 7 bases from J, with 10 bases between. Germline V gene data show CDR1 as KGHDR and CDR2 as SFDVKD. This CDR3 contains 12 residues. In DNA form, the CDR3 reads TGTGCCACCAGCAGGGATCGGAATGAGCAGTTCTTC. It yields the protein CATSRDRNEQFF.

This chain joins TRBV2 and TRBJ2-3, with TRBD2 matching over 8 bases. V trimming: 5 bases; J trimming: 5 bases; junction bases outside the gene matches: 12. The V gene's germline CDR1 is SNHLY and CDR2 FYNNEI. The CDR3 runs 16 residues. The chain's CDR3 is CASSLGGGTVGDTQYF. In DNA, the CDR3 is TGTGCCAGCAGTCTAGGCGGGGGGACCGTTGGAGATACGCAGTATTTT.

This clonotype was counted only a few times. The chain carries TRBV4-2 and TRBJ1-6; D not certain. This CDR3 is built from 16 residues. In germline, CDR1 is LGHNA, CDR2 YNFKEQ. With 0 bases removed from V and 9 bases from J, the gap between germline ends came to 15 bases. The CDR3, as DNA: TGTGCCAGCAGCCAAGAGCGAGGCCTGGGGATTTCACCCCTCCACTTT. This sequence encodes CASSQERGLGISPLHF.

In its sample, this clonotype was seen many times. The V and J genes are TRBV12-3 or TRBV12-4 and TRBJ1-1; weak D call: TRBD1 (5 bases). Trimming pared 6 bases from V and 2 bases from J, leaving 10 bases between. This CDR3 is built from 13 residues. The CDR3 sequence: CASSWGLNTEAFF. The CDR3 coding sequence is TGTGCCAGCAGCTGGGGGTTAAACACTGAAGCTTTCTTT.

For this clonotype: A read error is possible here, since a much larger clone lies one base away. This sequence joins TRBV27 and TRBJ2-5; 8 bases match TRBD1. The V gene's germline CDR1 is MNHEY and CDR2 SMNVEV (reference sequence). J was trimmed by 4 bases and V by 8 bases; bases with no gene match: 15. The length of the CDR3 is 16 residues. CDR3 nucleotide sequence: TGTGCCAGCGGTCGTTCGACAGGGGCGCGTATAGAGACCCAGTACTTC. Amino acid sequence: CASGRSTGARIETQYF.

The chain joins TRBV12-3 or TRBV12-4 to TRBJ2-1, with a tentative D call TRBD1 (6 bases). The V and J ends lost 3 bases and 11 bases respectively, with 20 bases between them. The CDR3 covers 15 residues. CDR3 sequence: CASSLKGDATGQQFF. CDR3 coding DNA: TGTGCCAGCAGTTTGAAGGGGGACGCCACAGGGCAGCAGTTCTTC.

The rearrangement uses TRBV12-3 or TRBV12-4 and TRBJ2-7; D unclear. This CDR3 has 15 residues. Trimming left V 1 base short and J 1 base short, with 11 bases between. The CDR3 sequence: CASSLETDPSYEQYF. In DNA form, the CDR3 reads TGTGCCAGCAGTTTAGAGACGGACCCATCCTACGAGCAGTACTTC.

Ten or more counts support this clonotype. The chain has TRBV5-1 and TRBJ2-2; D unresolved. The CDR3 totals 14 residues. Trimming took 0 bases from V and 9 from J, leaving 12 bases between them. CDR1 and CDR2 (germline): SGHRS, YFSETQ. CDR3 amino acids: CASSLEALSRELFF. CDR3 DNA: TGCGCCAGCAGCTTGGAGGCGTTGTCCCGGGAGCTGTTTTTT.

The chain uses TRBV5-1 and TRBJ2-5, with D perhaps matching TRBD1 (6 bases). V was pared by 6 bases and J by 2 bases, with 14 bases between. CDR3 size: 14 residues. The V gene's germline CDR1 is SGHRS and CDR2 YFSETQ. This CDR3 is CASISGTGQETQYF. CDR3 DNA: TGCGCCAGCATCTCGGGAACAGGGCAAGAGACCCAGTACTTC.

This clonotype was recorded at least ten times. V gene TRBV18 combines with J gene TRBJ2-5; perhaps TRBD1 as D (6 bases). Germline-derived CDR1 and CDR2 are KGHSH and LQKENI. The CDR3 is 14 residues long. Between the trimmed V and J ends, which lost 1 base and 4 bases, there was a span of 10 bases. The CDR3 DNA reads as TGTGCCAGCTCACCACTTGGGGGCGGAGAGACCCAGTACTTC. Translation gives CASSPLGGGETQYF.

The chain employs TRBV10-3 and TRBJ2-3, with TRBD2 matching 8 bases. V gave up 2 bases and J gave up 3 bases; unmatched junction bases: 7. CDR3 length: 16 amino acids. Germline loops: CDR1 ENHRY, CDR2 SYGVKD. CDR3 sequence: CAISEAGRGSTDTQYF. The CDR3 coding sequence is TGTGCCATCAGTGAGGCCGGGAGGGGATCAACAGATACGCAGTATTTT.

This clonotype was recorded many times. The genes are TRBV12-3 or TRBV12-4 and TRBJ1-5, with 8 bases aligning to TRBD1. The CDR3 has 15 amino acids. Germline trimming cut 3 bases from V and 2 bases from J; bases unmatched to any gene: 3. This CDR3 reads CASSLGTGGNQPQHF. The CDR3 DNA sequence: TGTGCCAGCAGTTTGGGGACAGGCGGCAATCAGCCCCAGCATTTT.